What follows describes a single T cell receptor beta chain. This sample is part of a study of shared clonotypes between healthy human individuals. The protocol was immunoSEQ multiplex PCR, while the TCRdb copy is restricted to in-frame clones and leaves out a portion. The sample has about 1.5 million clones, 98% seen once. CDR1 and CDR2 (germline): MNHEY, SMNVEV (reference sequence). The CDR3 is 13 amino acids. V lost 5 bases, J lost 5 bases, and 12 bases lay in between. The source material was naive CD4+ T cells sorted from blood. The subset here: CD45RA+ positively selected. This rearrangement joins TRBV27 to TRBJ2-5; D is unclear. The sequence was collected from a man aged 25 to 40 in good health. The CDR3 spells CASSRVRVETQYF. The CDR3 region has the DNA TGTGCCAGCAGTAGAGTCCGAGTGGAGACCCAGTACTTC.